The 12 T cell receptor beta chains below come from one sample, sequenced in a study of T-cell reconstitution after alpha-beta-depleted transplantation in children. Preparation of the TCRbeta library was carried out with unique molecular identifiers. TCRdb re-derived calls from the PCR reads in MiXCR, one entry per CDR3 protein. The sample has about 1,000,000 distinct CDR3 sequences, about 29% seen once; the top ten hold approximately 30%. Sequences were derived from PBMCs, mostly from graft donor cells, sampled 360 days after TCRalphabeta/CD19-depleted stem cell transplant. Every receptor here comes from a boy younger than two who had a stem cell transplant for SCID, so the T cells may come from the graft donor.

A few counts support this clonotype. This rearrangement joins TRBV6-1 to TRBJ2-1; D not resolved. The CDR3 covers 15 residues. With 6 bases removed from V and 0 bases from J, the gap between germline ends came to 12 bases. The V gene's germline CDR1 is MNHNS and CDR2 SASEGT. The CDR3 protein is CASSRPSFSYNEQFF. For the CDR3, the DNA is TGTGCCAGCAGCAGGCCCTCGTTCTCCTACAATGAGCAGTTCTTC.

The J gene is TRBJ1-1, the V gene TRBV12-3 or TRBV12-4; D remains ambiguous. The length of the CDR3 is 14 residues. V lost 3 bases, J lost 0 bases, and 8 bases lay in between. The DNA for the CDR3 is TGTGCCAGCAGTTTGGTAAGGATGAACACTGAAGCTTTCTTT. Translation: CASSLVRMNTEAFF.

Only a few counts were recorded for this clonotype. This sequence joins TRBV20-1 and TRBJ2-7; D uncertain. CDR3 length: 11 amino acids. CDR1 is DFQATT, CDR2 SNEGSKA, per germline (reference sequence). V was shortened by 5 bases and J by 5 bases, with 10 bases between the two germline ends. CDR3 sequence reads: CSARTVNEQYF. The CDR3 bases are TGCAGTGCTCGGACGGTTAACGAGCAGTACTTC.

The gene calls are TRBV6-5 and TRBJ2-7; TRBD2 aligns across 12 bases. Germline V gene data show CDR1 as MNHEY and CDR2 as SVGAGI. V dropped 0 bases and J dropped 6; count of bases not matched to a gene: 9. The CDR3 runs 17 residues. Here the CDR3 DNA reads TGTGCCAGCAGTTACTCCGCTAGCGGGGGGGCACGGGGCGAGCAGTACTTC. Translation: CASSYSASGGARGEQYF.

This clonotype was detected a few times. The J gene is TRBJ2-5, the V gene TRBV6-1, with 11 bases that match TRBD2. Germline V lookup: CDR1 MNHNS, CDR2 SASEGT. The CDR3 has 18 amino acids. With 6 bases clipped from V and 5 bases from J, the junction kept 17 bases outside the gene matches. The CDR3 region is CASSLLGLAGGGGETQYF. The CDR3 DNA sequence: TGTGCCAGCAGCCTACTTGGGCTAGCGGGGGGAGGTGGGGAGACCCAGTACTTC.

This clonotype was picked up a small number of times. The CDR3 region has the DNA TGTGCCAGCAGTCTCGGGACCAAAGCTCTTTTCTTT. Translation: CASSLGTKALFF. The chain uses TRBV12-3 or TRBV12-4 and TRBJ1-1; D is perhaps TRBD1 (5 bases). Between the trimmed V and J ends, which lost 5 bases and 13 bases, there was a span of 17 bases. The CDR3 contains 12 residues.

The table lists this clonotype with a few counts. The chain uses TRBV29-1 and TRBJ1-1; 8 bases are a match to TRBD1. CDR3 length equals 14 residues. The germline gives CDR1 SQVTM, CDR2 ANQGSEA. J lost 4 bases, V lost 6 bases, and 10 bases had no gene match. This CDR3 is CSVLGQGKPTEAFF. The CDR3 region has the DNA TGCAGCGTCCTCGGACAGGGTAAACCCACTGAAGCTTTCTTT.

Many counts were recorded for this clonotype. The V gene is TRBV6-5, the J gene TRBJ2-7; 7 positions agree with TRBD1. The junction had 17 bases not matched to a gene; V was cut back by 10 bases and J by 2 bases. CDR1 and CDR2 from the germline V gene are MNHEY and SVGAGI. CDR3 length: 16 amino acids. This CDR3 is CATVLRASGGTYEQYF. The CDR3 bases are TGTGCCACAGTCCTCCGAGCTTCAGGGGGAACCTACGAGCAGTACTTC.

V and J are TRBV5-6 and TRBJ2-4; D gene ambiguous. This CDR3 has 15 amino acids. Trimming pared 2 bases from V and 0 bases from J, leaving 9 bases between. From germline, CDR1 is SGHDT and CDR2 YYEEEE. CDR3 residues: CASSFSELAKNIQYF. CDR3 DNA sequence: TGTGCCAGCAGCTTCAGTGAGCTAGCCAAAAACATTCAGTACTTC.

This clonotype occurred a few times. This chain uses TRBV7-9 with TRBJ2-2, with TRBD1 identical over 7 bases. CDR3 length: 13 amino acids. CDR1 and CDR2 (germline): SEHNR, FQNEAQ (reference sequence). V was pared by 11 bases and J by 0 bases, with 3 bases of the junction left unmatched. The CDR3 is CAPDRANTGELFF. The CDR3 DNA follows: TGTGCCCCCGACAGGGCGAACACCGGGGAGCTGTTTTTT.

This clonotype was recorded a few times. The genes are TRBV18 and TRBJ1-5; perhaps TRBD1 as D (5 bases). The CDR3 is 15 residues long. V was clipped by 3 bases and J by 7 bases, with 16 bases between them. Germline V gene lookup returns CDR1 KGHSH and CDR2 LQKENI. The CDR3, as DNA: TGTGCCAGCTCACCGAGGGCAGGGCTTGAACAGCCCCAGCATTTT. It is translated as CASSPRAGLEQPQHF.

This clonotype was detected a few times. The chain carries TRBV19 and TRBJ2-1; D gene uncertain. The length of the CDR3 is 16 residues. Per the germline V gene, CDR1 is LNHDA and CDR2 is SQIVND (reference sequence). V was clipped by 6 bases and J by 5 bases, with 20 bases between them. The CDR3 reads CASSNGRLRRNNEQFF. The CDR3 nucleotides read TGTGCCAGTAGCAATGGTCGGCTCAGAAGAAACAATGAGCAGTTCTTC.